This T cell receptor (beta chain) emerged from a study of shared clonotypes between healthy human individuals. Findings of the study overall: Unshared clonotypes carried lower generation probabilities than those common to all four donors. Limited genetic and exposure-history diversity came from having few donors.

CDR1 and CDR2 from the germline V gene are WNHNN and SYGVQD (reference sequence). V was clipped by 3 bases and J by 13 bases; unmatched bases: 7. The CDR3 spans 13 residues. Concerning this clone: Its antigen remains unidentified.

Profiled with immunoSEQ multiplex PCR; TCRdb holds only in-frame clones, not every one. Counted here are about 1,500,000 clones, roughly 96% occurring once; the ten biggest clones make up more than 0.9%. The sequence derives from a man in his thirties or forties in good health. Sequencing used naive CD4+ T cells sorted from blood. As for subset: CD45RA+ positively selected. V usage is TRBV10-1 and J usage is TRBJ2-1; 9 bases are a match to TRBD2. CDR3 sequence reads: CASSEALAGIQFF. For the CDR3, the DNA is TGCGCCAGCAGTGAAGCCCTAGCGGGGATACAGTTCTTC.